This T cell receptor beta chain was captured by sequencing in a study of radiotherapy plus CTLA-4 blockade in lung cancer listed by TCRdb under 2018. For the wider study: Among enrolled patients, 15% to 20% had an objective response and 31% reached disease control.

The study tested focal radiation therapy combined with CTLA-4 blockade (ipilimumab) in patients with chemo-refractory metastatic non-small-cell lung cancer. Notes on this clone: The antigen it recognizes is unknown. Base qualities are not recorded, but no much larger clone differs from it by a single base.

General conclusions and limits of the study: The strongest predictors of response were reported to be early dynamic shifts in blood T cell clones along with a rise in serum interferon-beta following radiation. After treatment with radiotherapy and ipilimumab, TCR clones that came from tumors expanded in the peripheral blood.

The CDR3 holds 12 amino acids from the cysteine to the phenylalanine. Only the CDR3 region is kept as DNA, spanning 36 bases read in frame from base 1. Library generation was performed with the immunoSEQ multiplex PCR assay. The table was pulled from immuneACCESS by TCRdb, which kept in-frame rearrangements only. Such tables lose some clones; where checked, under half of the loss comes from unresolved V genes, and the rest has no known cause. The sample table contains fewer than 100,000 clones; only one count was recorded for more than 80% of them. The ten largest account for about 0.79% of the sample.

Sequencing used peripheral blood, obtained from a patient treated with radiotherapy plus ipilimumab. This clonotype was sampled from a human donor with non-small cell lung cancer who had stable disease on radiotherapy plus ipilimumab. This chain is built from TRBV12-1 and TRBJ2-3. TRBV12-1 is a pseudogene segment. The nucleotide sequence is given as TGTGCCAGCAGCCCACCCACAGATACGCAGTATTTT. It specifies CASSPPTDTQYF.